Listed below are T cell receptor beta chains from one sample, sequenced in a study of blood T cells in healthy people across ages. MiXCR, run by TCRdb on the 5' RACE reads, gives a single entry per CDR3 protein. Of about 1.8 million distinct CDR3 sequences in the sample, around 50% are singletons; the top ten hold roughly 2.1%. The specimen was blood. These receptor sequences come from a middle-aged woman in good health. Each CDR3 is given with its conserved first and last residue. A D gene is named only where the DNA matches it firmly. Expanded clones are given a class, and other clones once, few, many or no size at all.

cdr3_aa	cdr3_nt	j_call	clone_size	d_call	v_call
CASSQRGANYEQYF	TGTGCCAGCAGCCAGCGGGGGGCTAACTACGAGCAGTACTTC	TRBJ2-7	NA	TRBD2	TRBV7-2
CASSVGDVLNIQYF	TGTGCCAGCAGCGTAGGGGACGTTCTGAACATTCAGTACTTC	TRBJ2-4	few	NA	TRBV9
CASSQDSLSNTEAFF	TGTGCCAGCAGCCAGGACAGTCTGTCCAACACTGAAGCTTTCTTT	TRBJ1-1	NA	NA	TRBV12-3/TRBV12-4
CASSLAPGTTEAFF	TGTGCCAGCAGCTTAGCCCCAGGGACCACTGAAGCTTTCTTT	TRBJ1-1	NA	NA	TRBV7-9
CSVKPGHRGVGEQYF	TGCAGCGTTAAACCGGGACACCGAGGAGTGGGTGAGCAGTACTTC	TRBJ2-5	NA	NA	TRBV29-1
CASSLGGLAGSLNEQYF	TGCGCCAGCAGCTTGGGTGGACTAGCGGGGAGCCTGAACGAGCAGTACTTC	TRBJ2-7	NA	TRBD2	TRBV5-1
CSARGGGGPNTEAFF	TGCAGTGCTAGAGGAGGAGGGGGCCCGAACACTGAAGCTTTCTTT	TRBJ1-1	NA	TRBD1	TRBV20-1
CASSYGRASTDTQYF	TGTGCCAGCAGTTACGGCCGAGCTAGCACAGATACGCAGTATTTT	TRBJ2-3	NA	NA	TRBV6-5
CASSLTGYTNEKLFF	TGCGCCAGCAGCTTGACGGGTTACACTAATGAAAAACTGTTTTTT	TRBJ1-4	NA	NA	TRBV5-1
CASSVELFGQGNGYTF	TGTGCCAGCAGCGTAGAACTCTTCGGGCAGGGAAACGGCTACACCTTC	TRBJ1-2	NA	NA	TRBV9
CASSFRQGLYNEQFF	TGTGCCAGCAGCTTCAGACAGGGGCTATACAATGAGCAGTTCTTC	TRBJ2-1	few	TRBD1	TRBV7-9
CASSTPDRHSPLHF	TGTGCCAGCAGCACCCCGGACAGGCATTCACCCCTCCACTTT	TRBJ1-6	NA	TRBD1	TRBV6-5
CASSLTVLAKDIQYF	TGCGCCAGCAGCTTGACGGTCCTAGCCAAAGACATTCAGTACTTC	TRBJ2-4	once	NA	TRBV5-1
CASSYSRAAAQETQYF	TGCGCCAGCAGTTACTCGAGGGCAGCGGCACAAGAGACCCAGTACTTC	TRBJ2-5	NA	NA	TRBV6-2/TRBV6-3
CSATSASGGYNEQFF	TGCAGTGCTACCTCGGCTAGCGGGGGTTACAATGAGCAGTTCTTC	TRBJ2-1	NA	TRBD2	TRBV20-1
CASSHTVSSGYRGYTF	TGTGCCAGCAGCCATACCGTATCCTCAGGGTATCGTGGCTACACCTTC	TRBJ1-2	NA	NA	TRBV4-2
CASSLGAVRADTEYF	TGTGCCAGCAGTTTAGGCGCCGTGAGGGCAGATACGGAATATTTT	TRBJ2-3	NA	NA	TRBV12-3/TRBV12-4
CSATSGGVLETQYF	TGCAGCGCTACAAGCGGGGGGGTCCTGGAGACCCAGTACTTC	TRBJ2-5	NA	TRBD2	TRBV29-1
CSARVMVTGAYYGYTF	TGCAGTGCTAGAGTAATGGTCACAGGGGCGTACTATGGCTACACCTTC	TRBJ1-2	NA	TRBD1	TRBV20-1
CASSERGIPGASLGYGYTF	TGTGCCAGCAGCGAGAGGGGAATCCCAGGGGCGTCGCTGGGCTATGGCTACACCTTC	TRBJ1-2	once	NA	TRBV9
CASKASGARETQYF	TGTGCCAGCAAGGCTAGCGGGGCGAGGGAGACCCAGTACTTC	TRBJ2-5	NA	TRBD2	TRBV6-5
CASSQAAHPYNEQFF	TGTGCCAGCAGCCAAGCAGCCCATCCCTACAATGAGCAGTTCTTC	TRBJ2-1	few	NA	TRBV3-1
CSALTSGNTDTQYF	TGCAGTGCGTTGACTAGCGGAAACACAGATACGCAGTATTTT	TRBJ2-3	few	TRBD2	TRBV20-1
CASRKVEETQYF	TGCGCCAGCAGAAAGGTCGAAGAGACCCAGTACTTC	TRBJ2-5	few	NA	TRBV5-1
CSAPRLAGETQYF	TGCAGTGCTCCCCGACTAGCCGGAGAGACCCAGTACTTC	TRBJ2-5	few	TRBD2	TRBV20-1
CASSLPTGTGSYEQYF	TGTGCCAGCAGCTTGCCGACCGGGACAGGGTCCTACGAGCAGTACTTC	TRBJ2-7	NA	TRBD1	TRBV7-2
CSARDPLLQETQYF	TGCAGTGCTAGAGATCCATTACTCCAAGAGACCCAGTACTTC	TRBJ2-5	few	NA	TRBV20-1
CASKGGERSNQPRHF	TGTGCCAGCAAGGGGGGAGAGAGAAGCAATCAGCCCCGGCATTTT	TRBJ1-5	NA	NA	TRBV6-2/TRBV6-3
CASSLVGGANEQFF	TGTGCCAGCAGCTTAGTAGGGGGGGCCAATGAGCAGTTCTTC	TRBJ2-1	many	NA	TRBV7-2
CSVEGNWNEQYF	TGCAGCGTTGAAGGGAATTGGAACGAGCAGTACTTC	TRBJ2-7	few	NA	TRBV29-1
CASSQEGRAGETQYF	TGCGCCAGCAGCCAAGAGGGCAGGGCCGGGGAGACCCAGTACTTC	TRBJ2-5	NA	NA	TRBV4-3
CASSPRGRGGYTF	TGTGCCAGCAGTCCCAGGGGGCGCGGGGGCTACACCTTC	TRBJ1-2	once	TRBD1	TRBV6-5
CASSFGPFQETQYF	TGTGCCAGCAGCTTTGGACCTTTCCAAGAGACCCAGTACTTC	TRBJ2-5	NA	NA	TRBV7-2
CSANGGDNSPLHF	TGCAGTGCCAATGGCGGTGATAATTCACCCCTCCACTTT	TRBJ1-6	NA	NA	TRBV20-1
CASSLVKGLAVGGQYF	TGTGCCAGCAGCTTAGTGAAGGGGTTAGCCGTGGGTGGGCAGTACTTC	TRBJ2-7	NA	NA	TRBV7-2
CASSLRGQYSSGANVLTF	TGTGCCAGCAGCTTAAGGGGGCAATACAGCTCTGGGGCCAACGTCCTGACTTTC	TRBJ2-6	once	TRBD1	TRBV7-2
CASTPRTGGGETQYF	TGTGCCAGCACCCCTCGGACAGGGGGCGGAGAGACCCAGTACTTC	TRBJ2-5	NA	TRBD1	TRBV2
CASNLGMDNSGANVLTF	TGTGCCAGCAACCTGGGGATGGATAACTCTGGGGCCAACGTCCTGACTTTC	TRBJ2-6	few	NA	TRBV9
CASSPRLAGGLGYNEQFF	TGCGCCAGCAGCCCAAGACTAGCGGGGGGGCTAGGGTACAATGAGCAGTTCTTC	TRBJ2-1	NA	TRBD2	TRBV4-1
CASSVVSEGTQYF	TGTGCCAGCAGCGTAGTAAGCGAGGGTACGCAGTATTTT	TRBJ2-3	few	NA	TRBV9
CASSSGRRGTQHF	TGTGCCAGCAGTTCGGGCCGAAGGGGAACCCAGCATTTT	TRBJ1-5	NA	NA	TRBV27
CASSQKPGPPGYTF	TGTGCCAGCAGCCAAAAACCGGGGCCCCCCGGCTACACCTTC	TRBJ1-2	few	NA	TRBV4-2